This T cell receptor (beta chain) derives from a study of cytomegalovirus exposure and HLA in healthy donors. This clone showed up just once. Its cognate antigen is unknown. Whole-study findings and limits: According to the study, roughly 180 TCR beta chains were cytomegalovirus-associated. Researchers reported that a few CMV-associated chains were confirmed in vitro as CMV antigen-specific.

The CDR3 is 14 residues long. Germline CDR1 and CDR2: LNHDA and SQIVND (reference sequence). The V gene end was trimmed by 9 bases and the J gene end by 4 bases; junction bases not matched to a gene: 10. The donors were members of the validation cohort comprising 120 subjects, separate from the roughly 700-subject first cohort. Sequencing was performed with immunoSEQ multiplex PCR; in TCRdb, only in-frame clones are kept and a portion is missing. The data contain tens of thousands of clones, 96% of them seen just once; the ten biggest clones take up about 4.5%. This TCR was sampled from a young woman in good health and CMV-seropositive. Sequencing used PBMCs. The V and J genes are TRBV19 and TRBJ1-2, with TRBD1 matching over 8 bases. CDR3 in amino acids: CASRDRRPGYGYTF. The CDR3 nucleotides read TGTGCCAGCCGGGACAGGAGGCCCGGCTATGGCTACACCTTC.